Sequencing of this T cell receptor (beta chain) was carried out in a study of blood T cell repertoires in COVID-19. Study at large: PBMCs, B-cell-depleted T cells, or T cells provided the cDNA or gDNA that made up the material.

Sequenced by immunoSEQ multiplex PCR; TCRdb stores in-frame clones only, minus some. The sample carries approximately 99,000 clones, around 90% recorded once. The CDR3 consists of 12 residues. The germline V and J ends were trimmed by 8 bases and 0 bases, with 7 bases remaining between them. The V gene's germline CDR1 is LNHDA and CDR2 SQIVND (reference sequence). This TCR came from a human donor in a cohort sampled during active COVID-19. The sample comprised peripheral blood. This sequence joins TRBV19 and TRBJ2-5; a possible D gene is TRBD2 (5 bases). The CDR3 sequence is CASGENQETQYF. CDR3 DNA: TGTGCCAGTGGGGAGAACCAAGAGACCCAGTACTTC. Full variable domain (rest looked up from reference TRBV19 and TRBJ2-5): DGGITQSPKYLFRKEGQNVTLSCEQNLNHDAMYWYRQDPGQGLRLIYYSQIVNDFQKGDIAEGYSVSREKKESFPLTVTSAQKNPTAFYLCASGENQETQYFGPGTRLLVL.